Shown below are 3 T cell receptor beta chains from a single sample sequenced in a study of shared clonotypes between healthy human individuals. In the naive CD8 group, cells lacked CD45RO and were positively selected for CCR7, so terminally differentiated effector memory CD45RA+ cells were left out. Generated by immunoSEQ multiplex PCR, the TCRdb table keeps only in-frame clones and is missing some. Among about 2.1 million clones, just over 90% were seen once, and the ten largest hold approximately 1.6%. What was sequenced was naive CD8+ T cells from PBMCs. These receptors were collected from a young man in good health. Some clones in this sample may be carry-over from other donors' samples.

This clone showed up just once. V is TRBV14 and J is TRBJ1-1, with D hard to call. Germline assignment: CDR1 SGHDN and CDR2 FVKESK. V was pared by 3 bases and J by 1 base, with 6 bases between. The CDR3 spans 13 residues. CDR3 bases: TGTGCCAGCAGCCACTGGTCGAACACTGAAGCTTTCTTT. Its translation is CASSHWSNTEAFF.

This chain uses TRBV10-3 with TRBJ2-7; D is possibly TRBD1 or TRBD2 (5 bases each). There are 14 residues in the CDR3. The V end lost 2 bases, the J end lost 2 bases, and 10 bases lay between the germline ends. The germline CDR1 and CDR2 sequences are ENHRY and SYGVKD. DNA for the CDR3: TGTGCCATCAGTGAGCCCGGGGCTACCTACGAGCAGTACTTC. It specifies CAISEPGATYEQYF.

This chain joins TRBV11-2 and TRBJ2-7, with TRBD2 matching over 8 bases. The CDR3 loop spans 16 amino acids. The germline gives CDR1 SGHAT, CDR2 FQNNGV. The trim removed 5 bases at V and 3 bases at J, leaving 12 bases unmatched. The DNA of the CDR3 is TGTGCCAGCAGCGCATCCCCCGGAACTAGCGGCTACGAGCAGTACTTC. Protein product: CASSASPGTSGYEQYF.